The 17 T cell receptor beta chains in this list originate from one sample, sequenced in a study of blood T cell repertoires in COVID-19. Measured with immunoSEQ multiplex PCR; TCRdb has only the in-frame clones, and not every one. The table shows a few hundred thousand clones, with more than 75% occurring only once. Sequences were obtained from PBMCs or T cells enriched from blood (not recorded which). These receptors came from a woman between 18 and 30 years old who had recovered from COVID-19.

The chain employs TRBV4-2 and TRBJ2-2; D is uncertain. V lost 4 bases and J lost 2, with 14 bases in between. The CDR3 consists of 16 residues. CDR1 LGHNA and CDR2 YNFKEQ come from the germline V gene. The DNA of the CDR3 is TGTGCCAGCAGCCGAGATCAGACACCCAACACCGGGGAGCTGTTTTTT. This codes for CASSRDQTPNTGELFF.

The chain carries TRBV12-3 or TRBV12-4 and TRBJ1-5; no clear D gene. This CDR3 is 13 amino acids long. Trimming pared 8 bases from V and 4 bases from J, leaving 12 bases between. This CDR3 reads CASGQNFNQPQHF. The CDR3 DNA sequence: TGTGCCAGCGGGCAAAACTTTAATCAGCCCCAGCATTTT.

The CDR3 protein is CAWSVEVESPQHF. CDR3 sequence (DNA): TGTGCCTGGAGTGTGGAGGTGGAGTCGCCCCAGCATTTT. The chain links TRBV30 to TRBJ1-5, with D uncertain. Germline lookup yields CDR1 GTSNPN and CDR2 SVGIG (reference sequence). This CDR3 is 13 amino acids long. V dropped 0 bases and J dropped 9 bases, with 12 bases sitting between them.

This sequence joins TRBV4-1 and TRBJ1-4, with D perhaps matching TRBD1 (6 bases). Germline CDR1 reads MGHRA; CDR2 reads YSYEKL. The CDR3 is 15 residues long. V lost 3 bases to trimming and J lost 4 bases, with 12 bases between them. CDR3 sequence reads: CASSHSDRRNEKLFF. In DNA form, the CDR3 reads TGCGCCAGCAGCCATTCCGACAGGCGTAATGAAAAACTGTTTTTT.

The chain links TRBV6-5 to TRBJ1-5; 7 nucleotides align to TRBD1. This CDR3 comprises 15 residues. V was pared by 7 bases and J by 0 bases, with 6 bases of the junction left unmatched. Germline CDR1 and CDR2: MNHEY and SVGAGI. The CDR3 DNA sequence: TGTGCCAGCAAAACTGGACAGGCTAGCAATCAGCCCCAGCATTTT. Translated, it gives CASKTGQASNQPQHF.

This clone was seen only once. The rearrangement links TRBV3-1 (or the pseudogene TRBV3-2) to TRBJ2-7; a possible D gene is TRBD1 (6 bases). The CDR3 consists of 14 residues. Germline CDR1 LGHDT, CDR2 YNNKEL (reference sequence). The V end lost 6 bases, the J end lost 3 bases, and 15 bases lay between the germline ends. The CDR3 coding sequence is TGTGCCAGCAGTAAGACGTCACAGGGCTACGAGCAGTACTTC. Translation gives CASSKTSQGYEQYF.

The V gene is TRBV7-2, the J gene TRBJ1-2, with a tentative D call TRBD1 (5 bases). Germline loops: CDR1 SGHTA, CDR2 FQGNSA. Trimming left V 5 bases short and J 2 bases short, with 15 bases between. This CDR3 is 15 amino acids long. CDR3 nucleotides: TGTGCCAGCAGCACCAGGGAAAGGAGAAACTATGGCTACACCTTC. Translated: CASSTRERRNYGYTF.

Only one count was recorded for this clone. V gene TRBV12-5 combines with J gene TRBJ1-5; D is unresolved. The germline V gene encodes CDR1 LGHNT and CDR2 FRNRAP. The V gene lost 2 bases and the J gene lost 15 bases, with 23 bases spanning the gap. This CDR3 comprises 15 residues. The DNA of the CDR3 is TGTGCTAGTGGTTTGTGGGCTTACAGTATTAACCCATTGCATTTT. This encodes CASGLWAYSINPLHF.

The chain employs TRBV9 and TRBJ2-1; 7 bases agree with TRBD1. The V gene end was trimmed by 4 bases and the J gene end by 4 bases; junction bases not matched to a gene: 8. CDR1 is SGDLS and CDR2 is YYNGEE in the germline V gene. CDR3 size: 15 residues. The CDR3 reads CASSSSDRLYNEQFF. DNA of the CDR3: TGTGCCAGCAGCTCCTCGGACAGGCTATACAATGAGCAGTTCTTC.

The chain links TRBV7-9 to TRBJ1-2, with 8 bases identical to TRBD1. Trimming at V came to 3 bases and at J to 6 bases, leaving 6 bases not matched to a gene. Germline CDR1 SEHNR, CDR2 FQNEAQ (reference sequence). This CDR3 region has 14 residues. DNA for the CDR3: TGTGCCAGCAGCTTGGACAGGGAGGAGCATGGCTACACCTTC. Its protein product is CASSLDREEHGYTF.

The CDR3 here is CASRQTGASVEQYF. CDR3 DNA: TGTGCCAGCAGACAGACAGGGGCCAGTGTCGAGCAGTACTTC. This rearrangement joins TRBV5-6 to TRBJ2-7; 8 nucleotides line up with TRBD1. The CDR3 length is 14 residues. Germline CDR1 SGHDT, CDR2 YYEEEE. The V gene end was trimmed by 5 bases and the J gene end by 6 bases; junction bases not matched to a gene: 10.

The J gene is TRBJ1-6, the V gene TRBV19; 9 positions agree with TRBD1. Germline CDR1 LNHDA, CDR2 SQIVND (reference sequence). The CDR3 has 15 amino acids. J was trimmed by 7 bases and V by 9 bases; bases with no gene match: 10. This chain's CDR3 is CASNHRDRANSPLHF. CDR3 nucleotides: TGTGCCAGCAACCATCGGGACAGGGCAAATTCACCCCTCCACTTT.

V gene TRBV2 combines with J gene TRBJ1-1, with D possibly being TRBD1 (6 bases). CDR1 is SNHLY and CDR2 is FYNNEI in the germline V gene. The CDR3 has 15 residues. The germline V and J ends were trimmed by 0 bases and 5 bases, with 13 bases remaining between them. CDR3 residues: CASSEATQGHTEAFF. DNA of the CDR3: TGTGCCAGCAGTGAAGCGACACAGGGACATACTGAAGCTTTCTTT.

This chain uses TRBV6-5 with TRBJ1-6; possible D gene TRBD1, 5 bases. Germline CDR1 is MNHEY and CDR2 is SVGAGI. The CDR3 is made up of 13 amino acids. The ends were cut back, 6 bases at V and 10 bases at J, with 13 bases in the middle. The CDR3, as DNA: TGTGCCAGCAGACAAGTAGGGGTCTCACCCCTCCACTTT. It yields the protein CASRQVGVSPLHF.

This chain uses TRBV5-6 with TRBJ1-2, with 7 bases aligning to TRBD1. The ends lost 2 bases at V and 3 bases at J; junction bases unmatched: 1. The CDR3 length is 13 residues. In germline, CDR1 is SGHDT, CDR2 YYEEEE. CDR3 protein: CASSLDRDYGYTF. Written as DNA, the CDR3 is TGTGCCAGCAGCTTAGACAGGGACTATGGCTACACCTTC.

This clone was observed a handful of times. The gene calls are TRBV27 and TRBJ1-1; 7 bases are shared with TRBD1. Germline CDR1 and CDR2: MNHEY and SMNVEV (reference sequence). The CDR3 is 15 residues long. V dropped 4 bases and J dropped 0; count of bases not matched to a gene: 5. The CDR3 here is CASSSSGGMNTEAFF. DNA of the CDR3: TGTGCCAGCAGTTCCTCAGGGGGGATGAACACTGAAGCTTTCTTT.

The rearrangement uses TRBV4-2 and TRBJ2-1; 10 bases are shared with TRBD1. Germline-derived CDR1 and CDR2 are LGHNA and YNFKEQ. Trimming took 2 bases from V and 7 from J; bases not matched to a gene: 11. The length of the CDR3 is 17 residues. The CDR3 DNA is TGTGCCAGCAGCCAACTCCTGGGGAGGGGACAGGGGAATGAGCAGTTCTTC. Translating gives CASSQLLGRGQGNEQFF.